This paragraph covers one T cell receptor (beta chain) sequence. This sample was included in a study of blood T cell repertoires in COVID-19. Across the whole study: Acute and convalescent COVID-19 specimens originated in the United States, Italy and Spain. In each case, the material was cDNA or gDNA derived from T cells, B-cell-depleted T cells, or PBMCs.

Germline V lookup: CDR1 SGHNT, CDR2 YYREEE (reference sequence). The CDR3 is 14 amino acids. The V and J ends lost 4 bases and 3 bases, in that order; junction bases with no gene match: 7. In the original processing: Reference gene primers were amplified, and this amplification served to estimate nucleated cell counts. Using immunoSEQ multiplex PCR, the repertoire was profiled, and TCRdb retains in-frame clones only, with some absent. The V and J calls and the clone size are those of that table, but D and trimming were determined from the DNA. Among tens of thousands of clones, 87% were seen once, and the ten largest hold around 15%.

Sequencing used peripheral blood. The receptor was isolated from a male donor with acute or convalescent COVID-19. The V gene is TRBV5-4, the J gene TRBJ2-7, with TRBD1 matching over 7 bases. The CDR3 DNA follows: TGTGCCAGCAGCACCGACAGGGCTAGCTACGAGCAGTACTTC. Its translation: CASSTDRASYEQYF.